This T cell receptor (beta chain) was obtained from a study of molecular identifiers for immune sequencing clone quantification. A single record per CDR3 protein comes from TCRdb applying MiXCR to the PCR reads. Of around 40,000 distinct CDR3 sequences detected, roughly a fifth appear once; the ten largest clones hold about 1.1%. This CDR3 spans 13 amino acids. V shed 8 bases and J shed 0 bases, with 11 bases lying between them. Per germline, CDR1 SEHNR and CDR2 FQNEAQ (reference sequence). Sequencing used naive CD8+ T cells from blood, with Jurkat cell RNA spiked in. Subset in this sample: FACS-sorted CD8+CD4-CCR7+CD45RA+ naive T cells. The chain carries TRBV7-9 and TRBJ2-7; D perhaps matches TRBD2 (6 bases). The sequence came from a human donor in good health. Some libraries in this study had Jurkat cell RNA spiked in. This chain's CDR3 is CASGGSPSYEQYF. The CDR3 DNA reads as TGTGCCAGCGGGGGGTCCCCCTCCTACGAGCAGTACTTC. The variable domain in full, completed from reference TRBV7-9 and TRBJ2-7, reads DTGVSQNPRHKITKRGQNVTFRCDPISEHNRLYWYRQTLGQGPEFLTYFQNEAQLEKSRLLSDRFSAERPKGSFSTLEIQRTEQGDSAMYLCASGGSPSYEQYFGPGTRLTVT.